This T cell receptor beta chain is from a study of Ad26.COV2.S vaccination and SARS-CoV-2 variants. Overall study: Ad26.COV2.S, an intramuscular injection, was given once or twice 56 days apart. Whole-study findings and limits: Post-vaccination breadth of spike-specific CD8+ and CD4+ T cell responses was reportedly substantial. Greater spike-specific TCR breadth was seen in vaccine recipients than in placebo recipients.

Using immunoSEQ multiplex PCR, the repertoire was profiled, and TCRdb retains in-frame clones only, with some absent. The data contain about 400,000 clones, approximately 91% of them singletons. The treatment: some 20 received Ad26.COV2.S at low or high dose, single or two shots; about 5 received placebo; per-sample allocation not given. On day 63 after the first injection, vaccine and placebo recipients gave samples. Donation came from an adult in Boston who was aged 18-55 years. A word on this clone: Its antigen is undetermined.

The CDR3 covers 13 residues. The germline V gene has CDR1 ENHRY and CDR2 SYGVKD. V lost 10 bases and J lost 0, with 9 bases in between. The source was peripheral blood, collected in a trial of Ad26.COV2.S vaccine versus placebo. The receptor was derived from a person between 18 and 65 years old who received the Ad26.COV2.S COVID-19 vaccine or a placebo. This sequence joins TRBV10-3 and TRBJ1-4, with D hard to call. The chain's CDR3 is CATTAATNEKLFF. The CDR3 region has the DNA TGTGCCACGACGGCCGCAACTAATGAAAAACTGTTTTTT.